This is a list of T cell receptor beta chains from one sample in a study of CD8 T cells in ankylosing spondylitis. TCRdb independently ran MiXCR on the 5' RACE reads; one entry per CDR3 protein. The repertoire consists of 150,000 to 200,000 distinct CDR3 sequences, with 25% to 35% occurring once and the leading ten covering 6%. Sequenced sample: synovial fluid, either unsorted or a sorted T cell fraction (not recorded which). Receptors originate from a male donor with ankylosing spondylitis. Both conserved end residues are part of each CDR3. Fields, in order: V gene, J gene, clone size, D gene, CDR3 DNA, CDR3 protein. D genes are given only for firm matches. Some rows have no size entry. The others give once, few or many, or a class for an expanded clone.

v_gene: TRBV29-1; j_gene: TRBJ1-1; abundance: -; d_gene: -; CDR3nt: TGCAGCGTTGAAGTCAGGGAGAGGAGGAACGGTGAAGCTTTCTTT; CDR3aa: CSVEVRERRNGEAFF
v_gene: TRBV10-1; j_gene: TRBJ1-2; abundance: -; d_gene: -; CDR3nt: TGCGCCAGCAGTGAGTCGTTGAAAAGACTTCACTTC; CDR3aa: CASSESLKRLHF
v_gene: TRBV12-3/TRBV12-4; j_gene: TRBJ1-5; abundance: few; d_gene: -; CDR3nt: TGTGCCAGCAGCTCCCCGGGGCCCCAGCATTTT; CDR3aa: CASSSPGPQHF
v_gene: TRBV9; j_gene: TRBJ2-3; abundance: once; d_gene: -; CDR3nt: TGTGCCAGCAGCGTAGGACAGCTACACACAGATACGCAGTATTTT; CDR3aa: CASSVGQLHTDTQYF
v_gene: TRBV27; j_gene: TRBJ2-3; abundance: few; d_gene: -; CDR3nt: TGTGCCAGCAGTTTATTAGGAGGGCAGCGTACGCAGTATTTT; CDR3aa: CASSLLGGQRTQYF
v_gene: TRBV5-1; j_gene: TRBJ2-7; abundance: -; d_gene: TRBD1; CDR3nt: TGCGCCAGCAGCTTGAGGACAGGGGGCTACGAGCAGTACTTC; CDR3aa: CASSLRTGGYEQYF
v_gene: TRBV7-3; j_gene: TRBJ2-7; abundance: few; d_gene: -; CDR3nt: TGTGCCAGCAGCTTAAAGGGGGGGGACTACGAGCAGTACTTC; CDR3aa: CASSLKGGDYEQYF
v_gene: TRBV5-8; j_gene: TRBJ1-1; abundance: many; d_gene: -; CDR3nt: TGTGCCAGCAGCTTGACAGGGATCAACACTGAAGCTTTCTTT; CDR3aa: CASSLTGINTEAFF
v_gene: TRBV30; j_gene: TRBJ1-5; abundance: -; d_gene: -; CDR3nt: TGTGCCTGGAGTCCCTTAGGTGGCAATCAGCCCCAGCATTTT; CDR3aa: CAWSPLGGNQPQHF
v_gene: TRBV18; j_gene: TRBJ1-1; abundance: -; d_gene: -; CDR3nt: TGTGCCAGCTCAAAGGAGGACAGGAACACTGAAGCTTTCTTT; CDR3aa: CASSKEDRNTEAFF
v_gene: TRBV20-1; j_gene: TRBJ2-5; abundance: -; d_gene: -; CDR3nt: TGCAGTGCGGGGGACCCCCAAGAGACCCAGTACTTC; CDR3aa: CSAGDPQETQYF
v_gene: TRBV6-5; j_gene: TRBJ1-1; abundance: -; d_gene: -; CDR3nt: TGTGCCAGCAGTTCGCACGCGGGGAGCACTGAAGCTTTCTTT; CDR3aa: CASSSHAGSTEAFF
v_gene: TRBV6-1; j_gene: TRBJ2-5; abundance: many; d_gene: -; CDR3nt: TGTGCCAGCAGCGTGGGGTGGGGCGGGTACCAAGAGACCCAGTACTTC; CDR3aa: CASSVGWGGYQETQYF
v_gene: TRBV7-9; j_gene: TRBJ1-6; abundance: -; d_gene: -; CDR3nt: TGTGCCAGCAGCCTTCCAGGGAGCTCACCCCTCCACTTT; CDR3aa: CASSLPGSSPLHF
v_gene: TRBV20-1; j_gene: TRBJ1-5; abundance: few; d_gene: -; CDR3nt: TGCAGTGCTAGAAATCCAAGGGAGGGAGGGGGCAATCAGCCCCAGCATTTT; CDR3aa: CSARNPREGGGNQPQHF
v_gene: TRBV24-1; j_gene: TRBJ2-1; abundance: few; d_gene: TRBD2; CDR3nt: TGTGCCACCAGTGATCTCGGGGGGAGCTCCTACAATGAGCAGTTCTTC; CDR3aa: CATSDLGGSSYNEQFF
v_gene: TRBV7-8; j_gene: TRBJ1-2; abundance: many; d_gene: -; CDR3nt: TGTGCCAGCAGCCATCGGGGGGGGACGAGGGGCTACACCTTC; CDR3aa: CASSHRGGTRGYTF
v_gene: TRBV4-1; j_gene: TRBJ1-6; abundance: many; d_gene: -; CDR3nt: TGCGCCAGCAGAGAGGCTTTCGGTCTGTCCTATAATTCACCCCTCCACTTT; CDR3aa: CASREAFGLSYNSPLHF
v_gene: TRBV7-9; j_gene: TRBJ1-6; abundance: few; d_gene: -; CDR3nt: TGTGCCAGCAGCTTCACAGCAAATTCACCCCTCCACTTT; CDR3aa: CASSFTANSPLHF
v_gene: TRBV7-2; j_gene: TRBJ2-7; abundance: few; d_gene: -; CDR3nt: TGTGCCAGCAGCTTAAGTCTATCCTCCTACGAGCAGTACTTC; CDR3aa: CASSLSLSSYEQYF
v_gene: TRBV20-1; j_gene: TRBJ2-4; abundance: many; d_gene: TRBD2; CDR3nt: TGCAGTGCTCGACCGGGGCTAGCGGGAGAACTTGCCATTCAGTACTTC; CDR3aa: CSARPGLAGELAIQYF
v_gene: TRBV3-1; j_gene: TRBJ1-5; abundance: -; d_gene: -; CDR3nt: TGTGCCAGCAGCCACAGGGGATATAGCAATCAGCCCCAGCATTTT; CDR3aa: CASSHRGYSNQPQHF
v_gene: TRBV2; j_gene: TRBJ2-2; abundance: many; d_gene: -; CDR3nt: TGTGCCAGCAGTCCCAGGTCGACCGGGGAGCTGTTTTTT; CDR3aa: CASSPRSTGELFF
v_gene: TRBV15; j_gene: TRBJ1-3; abundance: -; d_gene: -; CDR3nt: TGTGCCACCAGCAGAGATTGGGGGCCTGGAAACACCATATATTTT; CDR3aa: CATSRDWGPGNTIYF
v_gene: TRBV4-2; j_gene: TRBJ1-2; abundance: few; d_gene: -; CDR3nt: TGTGCCAGCAGCCAAGATCGTGGGGCGGGCACCACCTATGGCTACACCTTC; CDR3aa: CASSQDRGAGTTYGYTF
v_gene: TRBV20-1; j_gene: TRBJ1-1; abundance: many; d_gene: -; CDR3nt: TGCAGTGCTAGAAGGACAGTGAACACTGAAGCTTTCTTT; CDR3aa: CSARRTVNTEAFF
v_gene: TRBV20-1; j_gene: TRBJ2-1; abundance: many; d_gene: -; CDR3nt: TGCAGTGCTAGAGATCCGGTAGCTATTACGGGGAGGTATGAGCAGTTCTTC; CDR3aa: CSARDPVAITGRYEQFF
v_gene: TRBV30; j_gene: TRBJ1-5; abundance: -; d_gene: -; CDR3nt: TGTGCCTGGAGTCAGGAGCTCAATCAGCCCCAGCATTTT; CDR3aa: CAWSQELNQPQHF
v_gene: TRBV15; j_gene: TRBJ1-2; abundance: few; d_gene: -; CDR3nt: TGTGCCACCGGGGGGGACTCTCGGGGTAGTGGCTACACCTTC; CDR3aa: CATGGDSRGSGYTF
v_gene: TRBV7-2; j_gene: TRBJ2-2; abundance: -; d_gene: TRBD2; CDR3nt: TGTGCCAGCAGTTTAGCGGGACTCGCAGCCGGGGAGCTGTTTTTT; CDR3aa: CASSLAGLAAGELFF
v_gene: TRBV12-3/TRBV12-4; j_gene: TRBJ2-1; abundance: many; d_gene: -; CDR3nt: TGTGCCAGCAGCGTGGGTCCCTACAATGAGCAGTTCTTC; CDR3aa: CASSVGPYNEQFF
v_gene: TRBV11-1; j_gene: TRBJ2-3; abundance: -; d_gene: -; CDR3nt: TGTGCCAGCAGCTTAGGACAGAAAACAGATACGCAGTATTTT; CDR3aa: CASSLGQKTDTQYF
v_gene: TRBV12-3/TRBV12-4; j_gene: TRBJ2-5; abundance: -; d_gene: -; CDR3nt: TGTGCCAGCAGTTTACGGACGCTCCAAGAGACCCAGTACTTC; CDR3aa: CASSLRTLQETQYF
v_gene: TRBV6-6; j_gene: TRBJ2-3; abundance: -; d_gene: -; CDR3nt: TGTGCCAGCGGGAGCACAGATACGCAGTATTTT; CDR3aa: CASGSTDTQYF
v_gene: TRBV12-3/TRBV12-4; j_gene: TRBJ2-3; abundance: few; d_gene: TRBD2; CDR3nt: TGTGCCAGCAGCTTAGCGGGGGGGCCTAATCCAGATACGCAGTATTTT; CDR3aa: CASSLAGGPNPDTQYF
v_gene: TRBV6-5; j_gene: TRBJ1-2; abundance: few; d_gene: -; CDR3nt: TGTGCCAGCAGTTACTCGAGAGGCAGACAAGTCTATGGCTACACCTTC; CDR3aa: CASSYSRGRQVYGYTF
v_gene: TRBV28; j_gene: TRBJ1-4; abundance: -; d_gene: -; CDR3nt: TGTGCCAGCAGTTTATCTGGGGGGGAAAAACTGTTTTTT; CDR3aa: CASSLSGGEKLFF
v_gene: TRBV5-6; j_gene: TRBJ1-1; abundance: few; d_gene: -; CDR3nt: TGTGCCAGCAGCTACACGGGGGGCAGCCGTGGAACTGAAGCTTTCTTT; CDR3aa: CASSYTGGSRGTEAFF
v_gene: TRBV7-8; j_gene: TRBJ2-7; abundance: -; d_gene: -; CDR3nt: TGTGCCAGCAGCTTAGCAGGGAACATGGGAGGTTACGAGCAGTACTTC; CDR3aa: CASSLAGNMGGYEQYF
v_gene: TRBV6-1; j_gene: TRBJ1-5; abundance: -; d_gene: -; CDR3nt: TGTGCCAGCAGCAACGGACAGAACAATCAGCCCCAGCATTTT; CDR3aa: CASSNGQNNQPQHF
v_gene: TRBV4-1; j_gene: TRBJ2-1; abundance: -; d_gene: -; CDR3nt: TGCGCCAGCAGCCAAGAAGCGGGCGCGGGATACCTCCCCTACAATGAGCAGTTCTTC; CDR3aa: CASSQEAGAGYLPYNEQFF
v_gene: TRBV5-1; j_gene: TRBJ1-5; abundance: -; d_gene: -; CDR3nt: TGCGCCAGCAGCTTGGAAGGGGGACCCTTTAATCAGCCCCAGCATTTT; CDR3aa: CASSLEGGPFNQPQHF
v_gene: TRBV28; j_gene: TRBJ2-3; abundance: many; d_gene: -; CDR3nt: TGTGCCAGCACTGAGGGCACAGATACGCAGTATTTT; CDR3aa: CASTEGTDTQYF
v_gene: TRBV7-9; j_gene: TRBJ2-5; abundance: many; d_gene: -; CDR3nt: TGTGCCAGCAGCTCGCCTTCCCTGGGGGGAGAGACCCAGTACTTC; CDR3aa: CASSSPSLGGETQYF
v_gene: TRBV20-1; j_gene: TRBJ2-1; abundance: few; d_gene: TRBD2; CDR3nt: TGCAGTGCTAGGAAATCTAGCGGGAGGACGAGAAATGAGCAGTTCTTC; CDR3aa: CSARKSSGRTRNEQFF
v_gene: TRBV5-1; j_gene: TRBJ2-3; abundance: few; d_gene: -; CDR3nt: TGCGCCAGCAGCTTCGAAGCGGCGGCCACAGATACGCAGTATTTT; CDR3aa: CASSFEAAATDTQYF
v_gene: TRBV12-3/TRBV12-4; j_gene: TRBJ2-1; abundance: many; d_gene: TRBD1; CDR3nt: TGTGCCAGCAGTTTAGGTGGACAGGGTGGGCAGTTCTTC; CDR3aa: CASSLGGQGGQFF
v_gene: TRBV5-8; j_gene: TRBJ1-1; abundance: -; d_gene: -; CDR3nt: TGTGCCAGCAGTCCGGACGATAGGGACACTGAAGCTTTCTTT; CDR3aa: CASSPDDRDTEAFF